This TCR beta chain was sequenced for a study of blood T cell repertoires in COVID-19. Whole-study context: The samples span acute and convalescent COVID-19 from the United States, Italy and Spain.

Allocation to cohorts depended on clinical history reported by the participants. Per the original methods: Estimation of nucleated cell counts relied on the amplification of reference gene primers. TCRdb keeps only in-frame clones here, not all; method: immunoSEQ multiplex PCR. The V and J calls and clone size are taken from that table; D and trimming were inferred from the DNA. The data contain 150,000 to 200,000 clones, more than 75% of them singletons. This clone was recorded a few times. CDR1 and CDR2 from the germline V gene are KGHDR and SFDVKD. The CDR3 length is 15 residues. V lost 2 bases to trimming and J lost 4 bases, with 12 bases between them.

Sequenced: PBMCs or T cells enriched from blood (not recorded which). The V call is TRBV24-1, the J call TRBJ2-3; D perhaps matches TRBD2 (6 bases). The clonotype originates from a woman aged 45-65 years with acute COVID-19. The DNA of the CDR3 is TGTGCCACCAGTGATTGGGGCGGGGATTCAGATACGCAGTATTTT. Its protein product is CATSDWGGDSDTQYF.